A selection of T cell receptor beta chains follows, all from one sample in a study of blood T cell repertoires in COVID-19. Clones were sequenced by immunoSEQ multiplex PCR, and TCRdb holds only the in-frame ones, with some missing. The table records about 55,000 clones, approximately 91% of them present only once. The sample taken for sequencing was peripheral blood. Receptor source: a man in his sixties with active COVID-19. Each CDR3 is given with its conserved first and last residue. D genes are given only for firm matches. A row's size may be missing; if present it is once, few, many or a size class.

V gene: TRBV5-1; clone size: -; J gene: TRBJ1-1; D gene: TRBD1; CDR3 DNA: TGCGCCAGCAGCTTGGGAGACAGGGGTGCGGCTTTCTTT; CDR3 protein: CASSLGDRGAAFF
V gene: TRBV6-6; clone size: -; J gene: TRBJ1-2; D gene: TRBD1; CDR3 DNA: TGTGCCAGCAGTTACATAGGGGGCGCGGAGGGCTACACCTTC; CDR3 protein: CASSYIGGAEGYTF
V gene: TRBV9; clone size: -; J gene: TRBJ2-1; D gene: -; CDR3 DNA: TGTGCCAGCAGCGTAGGTACTAGCCGAACCTACAATGAGCAGTTCTTC; CDR3 protein: CASSVGTSRTYNEQFF
V gene: TRBV18; clone size: -; J gene: TRBJ2-7; D gene: TRBD2; CDR3 DNA: TGTGCCAGCTCACAGAGGACTAGCGGGACCTACGAGCAGTACTTC; CDR3 protein: CASSQRTSGTYEQYF
V gene: TRBV7-6; clone size: few; J gene: TRBJ2-7; D gene: TRBD2; CDR3 DNA: TGTGCCAGCAGCTTGGGACTAGCGGGAGGTAGGGAGCAGTACTTC; CDR3 protein: CASSLGLAGGREQYF
V gene: TRBV18; clone size: -; J gene: TRBJ2-5; D gene: -; CDR3 DNA: TGTGCCAGCTCACCTCAGGACACCCAAGAGACCCAGTACTTC; CDR3 protein: CASSPQDTQETQYF
V gene: TRBV9; clone size: -; J gene: TRBJ2-1; D gene: TRBD1; CDR3 DNA: TGTGCCAGCAGCCCAGGACAGGGGCGGAATGAGCAGTTCTTC; CDR3 protein: CASSPGQGRNEQFF
V gene: TRBV5-6; clone size: -; J gene: TRBJ2-3; D gene: -; CDR3 DNA: TGTGCCAGCAGCCTCAGGGACACCGGCATCACAGATACGCAGTATTTT; CDR3 protein: CASSLRDTGITDTQYF
V gene: TRBV2; clone size: -; J gene: TRBJ1-6; D gene: TRBD1; CDR3 DNA: TGTGCCAGCAGTGAAGACCAGGGACAGGGAAGAGGTTCACCCCTCCACTTT; CDR3 protein: CASSEDQGQGRGSPLHF
V gene: TRBV21-1; clone size: -; J gene: TRBJ2-5; D gene: -; CDR3 DNA: TGTGCCAGCAGACCCCTCGCGACTAGCGGGATTATCGAGACCCAGTACTTC; CDR3 protein: CASRPLATSGIIETQYF
V gene: TRBV27; clone size: -; J gene: TRBJ2-2; D gene: TRBD2; CDR3 DNA: TGTGCCAGCAGTCCACGCCCCAGCGGGAGTACGGACACCGGGGAGCTGTTTTTT; CDR3 protein: CASSPRPSGSTDTGELFF
V gene: TRBV1; clone size: -; J gene: TRBJ1-6; D gene: -; CDR3 DNA: TGCACCAGCAGCCAAGATCTTGATATTCGGACAGGGTTCTCACCCCTCCACTTT; CDR3 protein: CTSSQDLDIRTGFSPLHF
V gene: TRBV3-1/TRBV3-2; clone size: -; J gene: TRBJ2-3; D gene: -; CDR3 DNA: TGTGCCAGCAGCCAAGATGTGGCCCGCACAGATACGCAGTATTTT; CDR3 protein: CASSQDVARTDTQYF
V gene: TRBV6-5; clone size: -; J gene: TRBJ1-1; D gene: TRBD1; CDR3 DNA: TGTGCCAGCAAAGGACAGGGGGGAGCAGGTACTGAAGCTTTCTTT; CDR3 protein: CASKGQGGAGTEAFF
V gene: TRBV7-6; clone size: -; J gene: TRBJ2-7; D gene: TRBD2; CDR3 DNA: TGTGCCAGCAGCCCGGGGGGGAGAGGTAACGAGCAGTACTTC; CDR3 protein: CASSPGGRGNEQYF
V gene: TRBV28; clone size: -; J gene: TRBJ1-4; D gene: -; CDR3 DNA: TGTGCCAGCAGCCGCAGGGTTGCAACTAATGAAAAACTGTTTTTT; CDR3 protein: CASSRRVATNEKLFF
V gene: TRBV15; clone size: -; J gene: TRBJ1-2; D gene: TRBD1; CDR3 DNA: TGTGCCACCAGCAGAGGGACAGGATGGCATGGCTACACCTTC; CDR3 protein: CATSRGTGWHGYTF
V gene: TRBV5-4; clone size: -; J gene: TRBJ2-2; D gene: -; CDR3 DNA: TGTGCCAGCAGCCCGCCGGGGTTTACGAACACCGGGGAGCTGTTTTTT; CDR3 protein: CASSPPGFTNTGELFF
V gene: TRBV7-9; clone size: -; J gene: TRBJ1-5; D gene: TRBD1; CDR3 DNA: TGTGCCAGCAGCTTAGTCCGACAGGGGTATAGCAATCAGCCCCAGCATTTT; CDR3 protein: CASSLVRQGYSNQPQHF
V gene: TRBV28; clone size: -; J gene: TRBJ2-1; D gene: TRBD2; CDR3 DNA: TGTGCCAGCAGTTCCAGTAGCGGGAGAGACTACAATGAGCAGTTCTTC; CDR3 protein: CASSSSSGRDYNEQFF
V gene: TRBV19; clone size: -; J gene: TRBJ1-1; D gene: TRBD1; CDR3 DNA: TGTGCCATCTACAGGGGAAATGAAGCTTTCTTT; CDR3 protein: CAIYRGNEAFF
V gene: TRBV3-1/TRBV3-2; clone size: -; J gene: TRBJ2-5; D gene: -; CDR3 DNA: TGTGCCAGCAGTCACAGGACATTGGAGACCCAGTACTTC; CDR3 protein: CASSHRTLETQYF
V gene: TRBV15; clone size: once; J gene: TRBJ2-7; D gene: -; CDR3 DNA: TGTGCCACCAGCCGACAGGACTCCTACGAGCAGTACTTC; CDR3 protein: CATSRQDSYEQYF
V gene: TRBV6-5; clone size: -; J gene: TRBJ2-5; D gene: TRBD2; CDR3 DNA: TGTGCCAGCAGTTACTCGGGAGGGCCGAGGGAGACCCAGTACTTC; CDR3 protein: CASSYSGGPRETQYF
V gene: TRBV7-4; clone size: -; J gene: TRBJ2-1; D gene: -; CDR3 DNA: TGTGCCAGCAGCGGGGGCTATGAGCAGTTCTTC; CDR3 protein: CASSGGYEQFF
V gene: TRBV10-1; clone size: -; J gene: TRBJ1-1; D gene: TRBD1; CDR3 DNA: TGCGCCAGCAGTGAGAGGGGGACAGGGAACACTGAAGCTTTCTTT; CDR3 protein: CASSERGTGNTEAFF
V gene: TRBV7-9; clone size: -; J gene: TRBJ2-2; D gene: -; CDR3 DNA: TGTGCCAGCAGCTTTAGCGGAAACACCGGGGAGCTGTTTTTT; CDR3 protein: CASSFSGNTGELFF
V gene: TRBV19; clone size: -; J gene: TRBJ1-5; D gene: TRBD1; CDR3 DNA: TGTGCCAGTGGCCGGACAGGGGGCACTGATCAGCCCCAGCATTTT; CDR3 protein: CASGRTGGTDQPQHF
V gene: TRBV18; clone size: -; J gene: TRBJ2-3; D gene: TRBD2; CDR3 DNA: TGTGCCAGCTCTCCCAGCGGGAGGGCCAGCCCAGATACGCAGTATTTT; CDR3 protein: CASSPSGRASPDTQYF
V gene: TRBV4-1; clone size: -; J gene: TRBJ1-2; D gene: -; CDR3 DNA: TGCGCCAGCAGCCAAGTTAGACAGGATAACTATGGCTACACCTTC; CDR3 protein: CASSQVRQDNYGYTF
V gene: TRBV12-3/TRBV12-4; clone size: -; J gene: TRBJ1-1; D gene: -; CDR3 DNA: TGTGCCAGCAGGAAACTAATGAACACTGAAGCTTTCTTT; CDR3 protein: CASRKLMNTEAFF
V gene: TRBV19; clone size: -; J gene: TRBJ2-3; D gene: TRBD1; CDR3 DNA: TGTGCCAGTAGTCTCGGACAGGGCCCAGATACGCAGTATTTT; CDR3 protein: CASSLGQGPDTQYF
V gene: TRBV15; clone size: -; J gene: TRBJ2-7; D gene: -; CDR3 DNA: TGTGCCACCAGCAGAGAGACAGCCCGCTCCTACGAGCAGTACTTC; CDR3 protein: CATSRETARSYEQYF
V gene: TRBV11-2; clone size: -; J gene: TRBJ2-3; D gene: TRBD2; CDR3 DNA: TGTGCCAGCAGCTTACCTCAGGGACTAGGACTCACAGATACGCAGTATTTT; CDR3 protein: CASSLPQGLGLTDTQYF
V gene: TRBV15; clone size: once; J gene: TRBJ2-5; D gene: -; CDR3 DNA: TGTGCCACCAGCAGAGATTACCGCAGGGACAAAGAGACCCAGTACTTC; CDR3 protein: CATSRDYRRDKETQYF
V gene: TRBV21-1; clone size: -; J gene: TRBJ2-7; D gene: -; CDR3 DNA: TGTGCCAGCAACGTTGCGGGGCGGGAGGGACCGGACGAGCAGTACTTC; CDR3 protein: CASNVAGREGPDEQYF
V gene: TRBV18; clone size: -; J gene: TRBJ2-5; D gene: TRBD1; CDR3 DNA: TGTGCCAGCTCACAGACACAGACAGGGGACCAAGAGACCCAGTACTTC; CDR3 protein: CASSQTQTGDQETQYF
V gene: TRBV3-1/TRBV3-2; clone size: -; J gene: TRBJ2-7; D gene: -; CDR3 DNA: TGTGCCAGCAGCCAGCCAGGGAACCCCTACGAGCAGTACTTC; CDR3 protein: CASSQPGNPYEQYF
V gene: TRBV7-2; clone size: -; J gene: TRBJ1-1; D gene: TRBD1; CDR3 DNA: TGTGCCAGCAGCTCTAGGACAGGGGGCCTCACTGAAGCTTTCTTT; CDR3 protein: CASSSRTGGLTEAFF
V gene: TRBV28; clone size: -; J gene: TRBJ2-7; D gene: TRBD2; CDR3 DNA: TGTGCCAGCAGACCCGGGGGGAAGGTGGGCGAGCAGTACTTC; CDR3 protein: CASRPGGKVGEQYF
V gene: TRBV10-3; clone size: -; J gene: TRBJ2-7; D gene: -; CDR3 DNA: TGTGCCATCAGTGACCACACATACTACGAGCAGTACTTC; CDR3 protein: CAISDHTYYEQYF
V gene: TRBV5-5; clone size: -; J gene: TRBJ2-3; D gene: TRBD1; CDR3 DNA: TGTGCCAGCAGCTTGGTCACAGGGGGCACAGATACGCAGTATTTT; CDR3 protein: CASSLVTGGTDTQYF
V gene: TRBV7-2; clone size: -; J gene: TRBJ1-2; D gene: -; CDR3 DNA: TGTGCCAGCAGCCCGCGGCGGGGCCCTAACTATGGCTACACCTTC; CDR3 protein: CASSPRRGPNYGYTF
V gene: TRBV2; clone size: -; J gene: TRBJ2-1; D gene: TRBD2; CDR3 DNA: TGTGCCAGCAGCGCGGGAGGGCTCAATGAGCAGTTCTTC; CDR3 protein: CASSAGGLNEQFF
V gene: TRBV28; clone size: once; J gene: TRBJ2-1; D gene: -; CDR3 DNA: TGTGCCAGCACGACAGACCCCTACAATGAGCAGTTCTTC; CDR3 protein: CASTTDPYNEQFF
V gene: TRBV29-1; clone size: -; J gene: TRBJ2-1; D gene: TRBD2; CDR3 DNA: TGCAGCCCACGGGGGGCCTACAATGAGCAGTTCTTC; CDR3 protein: CSPRGAYNEQFF
V gene: TRBV25-1; clone size: -; J gene: TRBJ2-7; D gene: TRBD1; CDR3 DNA: TGTGCCAGCAGTGAATATGGAAGGACAGGAACCTACGAGCAGTACTTC; CDR3 protein: CASSEYGRTGTYEQYF
V gene: TRBV11-2; clone size: -; J gene: TRBJ2-4; D gene: -; CDR3 DNA: TGTGCCAGCAGCTTATTGGCAGAATTAGCCAAAAACATTCAGTACTTC; CDR3 protein: CASSLLAELAKNIQYF
V gene: TRBV5-1; clone size: -; J gene: TRBJ1-5; D gene: TRBD1; CDR3 DNA: TGCGCCAGCAGCTTCGGGACAGGGTATAATCAGCCCCAGCATTTT; CDR3 protein: CASSFGTGYNQPQHF
V gene: TRBV11-3; clone size: -; J gene: TRBJ2-5; D gene: TRBD1; CDR3 DNA: TGTGCCAGCAGCTCGACAGGGGTTGGAGAGACCCAGTACTTC; CDR3 protein: CASSSTGVGETQYF
V gene: TRBV12-5; clone size: once; J gene: TRBJ2-3; D gene: -; CDR3 DNA: TGTGCTAGTGGTCGGGACTCTCACACAGATACGCAGTATTTT; CDR3 protein: CASGRDSHTDTQYF
V gene: TRBV3-1/TRBV3-2; clone size: -; J gene: TRBJ2-7; D gene: TRBD1; CDR3 DNA: TGTGCCAGCAGCCATCAAACCGGGACAGGGGGCAGGGAGCAGTACTTC; CDR3 protein: CASSHQTGTGGREQYF
V gene: TRBV18; clone size: -; J gene: TRBJ1-2; D gene: -; CDR3 DNA: TGTGCCAGCTCACCTGACCTGGAGCGGCTCAGGGGCTACACCTTC; CDR3 protein: CASSPDLERLRGYTF
V gene: TRBV7-8; clone size: -; J gene: TRBJ2-1; D gene: TRBD2; CDR3 DNA: TGTGCCAGCAGTGGCGCGGGCGGGAGAGGGAACAATGAGCAGTTCTTC; CDR3 protein: CASSGAGGRGNNEQFF
V gene: TRBV6-6; clone size: -; J gene: TRBJ1-5; D gene: -; CDR3 DNA: TGTGCCAGCAGTTACGCGGGGAATCAGCCCCAGCATTTT; CDR3 protein: CASSYAGNQPQHF